Here is one T cell receptor (beta chain) with its context. The data originate from a study of blood T cell repertoires in COVID-19. Across the study: Whether acute or convalescent, the COVID-19 samples came from the United States, Italy and Spain.

The method was immunoSEQ multiplex PCR; TCRdb's version includes in-frame clones alone and lacks a portion of them. The sample lists about 160,000 clones; around 87% were seen once. The source is a woman aged 40 to 50 who had been exposed to COVID-19. The sample taken for sequencing was PBMCs or T cells enriched from blood (not recorded which).

The CDR3 here is CASSSLRGGSTDTQYF. The CDR3 DNA reads as TGTGCCAGCAGTTCCCTTAGGGGGGGTAGCACAGATACGCAGTATTTT. The V gene is TRBV6-5, the J gene TRBJ2-3; tentatively, D is TRBD2 (7 bases). V was cut by 4 bases and J by 0 bases, with 14 bases left in between. Per germline, CDR1 MNHEY and CDR2 SVGAGI. The CDR3 totals 16 residues.